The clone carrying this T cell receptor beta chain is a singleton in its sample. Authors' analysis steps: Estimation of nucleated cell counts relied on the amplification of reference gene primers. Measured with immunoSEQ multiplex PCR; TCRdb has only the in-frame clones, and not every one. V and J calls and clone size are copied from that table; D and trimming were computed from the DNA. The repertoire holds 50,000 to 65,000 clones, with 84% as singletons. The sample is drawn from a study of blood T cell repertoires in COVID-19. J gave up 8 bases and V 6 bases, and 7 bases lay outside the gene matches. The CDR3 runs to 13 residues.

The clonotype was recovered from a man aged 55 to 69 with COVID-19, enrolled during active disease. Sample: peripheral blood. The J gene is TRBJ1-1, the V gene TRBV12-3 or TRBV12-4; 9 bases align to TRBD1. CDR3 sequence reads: CASSRTGAVEAFF. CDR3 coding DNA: TGTGCCAGCAGCCGGACAGGGGCCGTGGAAGCTTTCTTT.